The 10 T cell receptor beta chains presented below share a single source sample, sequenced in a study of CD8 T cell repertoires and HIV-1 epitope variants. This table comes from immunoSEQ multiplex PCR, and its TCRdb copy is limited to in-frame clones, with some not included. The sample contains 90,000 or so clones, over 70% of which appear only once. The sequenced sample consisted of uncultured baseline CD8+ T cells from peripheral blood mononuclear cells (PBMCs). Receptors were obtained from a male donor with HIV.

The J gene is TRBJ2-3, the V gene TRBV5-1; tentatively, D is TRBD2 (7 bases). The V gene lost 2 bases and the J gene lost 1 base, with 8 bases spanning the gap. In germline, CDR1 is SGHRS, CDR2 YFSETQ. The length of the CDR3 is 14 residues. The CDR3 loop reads CASSFGGRTDTQYF. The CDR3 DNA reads TGCGCCAGCAGCTTCGGGGGGCGCACAGATACGCAGTATTTT.

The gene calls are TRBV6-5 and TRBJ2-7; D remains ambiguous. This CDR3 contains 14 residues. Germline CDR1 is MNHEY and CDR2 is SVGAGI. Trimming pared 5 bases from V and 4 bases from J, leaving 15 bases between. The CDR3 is CASSQRAGVYEQYF. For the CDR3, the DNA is TGTGCCAGCAGTCAAAGGGCTGGGGTGTACGAGCAGTACTTC.

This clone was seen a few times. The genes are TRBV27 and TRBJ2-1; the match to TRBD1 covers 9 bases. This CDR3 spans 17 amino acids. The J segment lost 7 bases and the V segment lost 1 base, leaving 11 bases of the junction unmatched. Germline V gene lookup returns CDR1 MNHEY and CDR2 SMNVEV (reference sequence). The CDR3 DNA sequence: TGTGCCAGCAGTTTATGGGGGGCGGGACAGGGTTGGAATGAGCAGTTCTTC. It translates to CASSLWGAGQGWNEQFF.

The CDR3 reads CASSYGDLMVNTEAFF. The CDR3 DNA sequence: TGTGCCAGCAGTTACGGCGATCTGATGGTGAACACTGAAGCTTTCTTT. The rearrangement links TRBV6-5 to TRBJ1-1; D gene unclear. There are 16 residues in the CDR3. Trimming cost V 2 bases and J 0 bases, with 13 bases left between them. Per germline, CDR1 MNHEY and CDR2 SVGAGI.

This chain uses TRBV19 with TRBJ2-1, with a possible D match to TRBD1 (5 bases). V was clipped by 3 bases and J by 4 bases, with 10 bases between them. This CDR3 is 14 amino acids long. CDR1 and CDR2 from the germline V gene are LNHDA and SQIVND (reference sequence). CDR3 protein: CASSIGQGYNEQFF. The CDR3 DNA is TGTGCCAGTAGTATCGGTCAGGGTTACAATGAGCAGTTCTTC.

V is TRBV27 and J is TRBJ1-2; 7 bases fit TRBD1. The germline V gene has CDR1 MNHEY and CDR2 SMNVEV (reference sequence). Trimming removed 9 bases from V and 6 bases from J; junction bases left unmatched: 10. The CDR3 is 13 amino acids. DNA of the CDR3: TGTGCCAGTAACAAGGCAGGGGGACATGGCTACACCTTC. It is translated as CASNKAGGHGYTF.

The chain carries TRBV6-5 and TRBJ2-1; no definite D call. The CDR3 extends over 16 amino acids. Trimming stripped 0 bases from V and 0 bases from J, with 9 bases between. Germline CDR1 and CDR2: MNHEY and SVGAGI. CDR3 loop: CASSYSGASSYNEQFF. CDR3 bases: TGTGCCAGCAGTTACTCCGGCGCTAGCTCCTACAATGAGCAGTTCTTC.

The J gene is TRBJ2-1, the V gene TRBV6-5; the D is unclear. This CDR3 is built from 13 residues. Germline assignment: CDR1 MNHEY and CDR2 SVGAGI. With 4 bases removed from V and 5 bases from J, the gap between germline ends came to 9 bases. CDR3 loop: CASSSGGDNEQFF. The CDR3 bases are TGTGCCAGCAGTTCTGGCGGAGACAATGAGCAGTTCTTC.

The CDR3 spells CASRGGREQGTDTQYF. In DNA form, the CDR3 reads TGTGCCAGCAGGGGGGGGCGGGAACAGGGGACAGATACGCAGTATTTT. The V call is TRBV28, the J call TRBJ2-3; the D call may be TRBD1 or TRBD2 (7 bases each). Germline CDR1 MDHEN, CDR2 SYDVKM. CDR3 length equals 16 residues. V lost 6 bases and J 3 bases, leaving 19 bases between the germline ends. The full variable domain, with the rest looked up from reference TRBV28 and TRBJ2-3, is DVKVTQSSRYLVKRTGEKVFLECVQDMDHENMFWYRQDPGLGLRLIYFSYDVKMKEKGDIPEGYSVSREKKERFSLILESASTNQTSMYLCASRGGREQGTDTQYFGPGTRLTVL.

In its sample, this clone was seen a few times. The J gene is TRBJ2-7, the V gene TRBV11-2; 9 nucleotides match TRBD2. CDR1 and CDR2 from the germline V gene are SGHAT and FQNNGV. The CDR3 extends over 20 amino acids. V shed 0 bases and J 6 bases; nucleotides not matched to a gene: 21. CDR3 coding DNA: TGTGCCAGCAGCTTAGATTCGTTCTTCCCTATAGCGGGAGAGGCTTTCGAGCAGTACTTC. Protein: CASSLDSFFPIAGEAFEQYF.